This entry lists 17 T cell receptor beta chains sequenced from one sample in a study of blood T cell repertoires in COVID-19. This table comes from immunoSEQ multiplex PCR, and its TCRdb copy is limited to in-frame clones, with some not included. The sample yields approximately 200,000 clones, 80% to 90% seen once. Sequencing was done on a sample of peripheral blood. The receptors shown here come from a human donor with active or convalescent COVID-19. The donor label of this sample is uncertain.

This clone was seen a single time. V is TRBV30 and J is TRBJ2-3; the match to TRBD1 covers 7 bases. With V trimmed by 6 bases and J by 0 bases, 15 bases remained unmatched. The CDR3 covers 17 residues. CDR1 and CDR2 (germline): GTSNPN, SVGIG (reference sequence). The DNA for the CDR3 is TGTGCCTGCGACAGGGCCGGGGTCATCTCTAGCACAGATACGCAGTATTTT. This encodes CACDRAGVISSTDTQYF.

The rearrangement links TRBV9 to TRBJ1-6; no reliable D call. V was cut by 0 bases and J by 3 bases, with 7 bases left in between. CDR1 is SGDLS, CDR2 YYNGEE, per germline. The CDR3 runs 15 residues. This chain's CDR3 is CASSVGELYNSPLHF. The CDR3 region has the DNA TGTGCCAGCAGCGTAGGGGAGCTCTATAATTCACCCCTCCACTTT.

The chain employs TRBV6-5 and TRBJ1-5; a weak D match, TRBD1 (6 bases). V dropped 5 bases and J dropped 0 bases, with 11 bases sitting between them. This CDR3 spans 15 amino acids. Germline V gives CDR1 MNHEY, CDR2 SVGAGI. The CDR3 here is CASSIQGNSNQPQHF. Written as DNA, the CDR3 is TGTGCCAGCAGTATACAGGGAAATAGCAATCAGCCCCAGCATTTT.

CDR3 region: CASSEASGSGNEQFF. The CDR3 region has the DNA TGTGCCAGCAGTGAAGCTAGCGGGAGCGGCAATGAGCAGTTCTTC. This chain joins TRBV6-4 and TRBJ2-1; TRBD2 aligns across 10 bases. Trimming removed 3 bases from V and 6 bases from J; junction bases left unmatched: 5. The length of the CDR3 is 15 residues. The V gene's germline CDR1 is MRHNA and CDR2 SNTAGT.

V gene TRBV19 combines with J gene TRBJ2-3; 16 positions match TRBD2. CDR1 and CDR2 (germline): LNHDA, SQIVND (reference sequence). Trimming removed 9 bases from V and 1 base from J; junction bases left unmatched: 7. The CDR3 runs 17 residues. As DNA, the CDR3 is TGTGCCAGCTACCCGGGACTAGCGGGGGGGGGCACAGATACGCAGTATTTT. This encodes CASYPGLAGGGTDTQYF.

The chain is built from TRBV28 and TRBJ1-1; D might be TRBD1 (5 bases). Trimming removed 8 bases at V and 3 bases at J, with 10 bases between. Per germline, CDR1 MDHEN and CDR2 SYDVKM. This CDR3 is 12 amino acids long. The CDR3 coding sequence is TGTGCCAGCCGGGGGGGGGACACTGAAGCTTTCTTT. Protein product: CASRGGDTEAFF.

This chain connects TRBV18 to TRBJ1-2; 7 bases are a match to TRBD1. The CDR3 is 16 residues long. Germline V CDR1 and CDR2: KGHSH, LQKENI. V was clipped by 3 bases and J by 1 base; unmatched bases: 8. As DNA, the CDR3 is TGTGCCAGCTCACCCATTGGACAGGTTGATAACTATGGCTACACCTTC. Protein: CASSPIGQVDNYGYTF.

The rearrangement joins TRBV12-3 or TRBV12-4 to TRBJ2-3; D ambiguous. With 5 bases removed from V and 1 base from J, the gap between germline ends came to 7 bases. The CDR3 is made up of 13 amino acids. The CDR3 sequence is CASSPPGTDTQYF. CDR3 DNA sequence: TGTGCCAGCAGTCCCCCAGGCACAGATACGCAGTATTTT.

This clone was detected a few times. This rearrangement joins TRBV4-1 to TRBJ1-1; D is uncertain. Trimming cost V 1 base and J 7 bases, with 7 bases left between them. The CDR3 sequence is 12 residues long. CDR1 and CDR2 (germline): MGHRA, YSYEKL. Here the CDR3 reads CASSQGTSEAFF. In nucleotides, the CDR3 is TGCGCCAGCAGCCAAGGTACCAGTGAAGCTTTCTTT.

This clone was counted at least ten times. The rearrangement links TRBV6-5 to TRBJ2-5; TRBD2 is a possible D gene (5 bases). Germline assignment: CDR1 MNHEY and CDR2 SVGAGI. This CDR3 has 12 amino acids. V was shortened by 2 bases and J by 7 bases, with 8 bases between the two germline ends. CDR3 protein: CASSYGRGTQYF. The CDR3 nucleotides are TGTGCCAGCAGTTACGGTCGGGGGACCCAGTACTTC.

The V gene is TRBV28, the J gene TRBJ2-7; the match to TRBD1 covers 8 bases. The CDR3 is 13 amino acids. The V gene's germline CDR1 is MDHEN and CDR2 SYDVKM. With V trimmed by 6 bases and J by 7 bases, 8 bases remained unmatched. CDR3 region: CASRQAQGGEQYF. Written as DNA, the CDR3 is TGTGCCAGCAGACAAGCACAGGGGGGAGAGCAGTACTTC.

The chain carries TRBV7-7 and TRBJ1-1; D is unresolved. Germline CDR1 is SSHAT and CDR2 is FNYEAQ (reference sequence). The V end was cut by 1 base, the J end by 1 base, with 4 bases between. The CDR3 consists of 13 residues. The CDR3 loop reads CASSLERNTEAFF. CDR3 nucleotides: TGTGCCAGCAGCTTAGAGAGGAACACTGAAGCTTTCTTT.

The chain couples TRBV19 to TRBJ2-2; D not certain. Germline-derived CDR1 and CDR2 are LNHDA and SQIVND (reference sequence). This CDR3 comprises 13 residues. Trimming stripped 5 bases from V and 7 bases from J, with 11 bases between. The CDR3 nucleotides are TGTGCCAGTAGTTCGGAGTTCTTCGGGGAGCTGTTTTTT. Protein sequence: CASSSEFFGELFF.

This rearrangement joins TRBV19 to TRBJ2-5, with unresolved D. Germline CDR1 and CDR2: LNHDA and SQIVND (reference sequence). V was clipped by 3 bases and J by 6 bases, with 5 bases between them. This CDR3 spans 11 amino acids. The CDR3 DNA is TGTGCCAGTAGTATCGGTCAGACCCAGTACTTC. Residues: CASSIGQTQYF.

The genes are TRBV7-2 and TRBJ1-1, with D possibly matching TRBD1 (6 bases). This CDR3 has 14 residues. CDR1 and CDR2 from the germline V gene are SGHTA and FQGNSA. Trimming took off 5 bases at V and 7 bases at J, with 17 bases between the two ends. The CDR3 DNA is TGTGCCAGCAGCGCCCCGGGGGGCCATCTTGAAGCTTTCTTT. It is translated as CASSAPGGHLEAFF. Full variable domain (outside the CDR3, taken from reference TRBV7-2 and TRBJ1-1): GAGVSQSPSNKVTEKGKDVELRCDPISGHTALYWYRQSLGQGLEFLIYFQGNSAPDKSGLPSDRFSAERTGGSVSTLTIQRTQQEDSAVYLCASSAPGGHLEAFFGQGTRLTVV.

This chain links TRBV5-4 with TRBJ2-2, with TRBD2 matching over 10 bases. Germline CDR1 is SGHNT and CDR2 is YYREEE (reference sequence). With V trimmed by 7 bases and J by 7 bases, 10 bases remained unmatched. The CDR3 sequence is 15 residues long. The DNA for the CDR3 is TGTGCCAGCGGGACTAGCGCCTGGGAGGACGGGGAGCTGTTTTTT. Its translation: CASGTSAWEDGELFF.

CDR3 nucleotides: TGTGCCACCTTTCTGCGGAGCTCCTACGAGCAGTACTTC. It specifies CATFLRSSYEQYF. This sequence joins TRBV6-5 and TRBJ2-7; D is unresolved. Germline V gives CDR1 MNHEY, CDR2 SVGAGI. The CDR3 consists of 13 residues. V was shortened by 10 bases and J by 0 bases, with 13 bases between the two germline ends.